Below are 6 T cell receptor beta chains sequenced from a single sample in a study of vaccination and CD4 T cells after COVID-19. The treatment: approximately nine-day PBMC culture with coronavirus spike peptide pools or control peptides (ViraFEST assay). These receptors have no identified antigens. Oncomine TCR Beta short-read sequencing was applied to DNA from cultured CD4+ T cells. TCRdb re-derived calls from the PCR reads in MiXCR, one entry per CDR3 protein. The sample has about 11,000 distinct CDR3 sequences, approximately 52% seen once. Specimen: CD4+ T cells from blood, cultured in vitro. These receptors came from a human donor who had recovered from COVID-19.

The chain uses TRBV28 and TRBJ2-7; D ambiguous. Germline CDR1 reads MDHEN; CDR2 reads SYDVKM. Trimming cost V 7 bases and J 3 bases, with 10 bases left between them. This CDR3 has 12 amino acids. The CDR3, as DNA: TGTGCCAGCAAGGAAGGACGCTACGAGCAGTACTTC. Translating it yields CASKEGRYEQYF.

A few counts support this clonotype. The rearrangement uses TRBV20-1 and TRBJ1-6; possibly TRBD1 for D (5 bases). The V end lost 5 bases, the J end lost 6 bases, and 14 bases lay between the germline ends. The CDR3 runs 14 residues. Germline CDR1 reads DFQATT; CDR2 reads SNEGSKA (reference sequence). DNA of the CDR3: TGCAGTGCTGATGAAGGGGTTCTTAATTCACCCCTCCACTTT. Its protein product is CSADEGVLNSPLHF.

The V call is TRBV19, the J call TRBJ2-2; TRBD1 matches at 10 bases. Per germline, CDR1 LNHDA and CDR2 SQIVND (reference sequence). Trimming at V came to 6 bases and at J to 4 bases, leaving 5 bases not matched to a gene. The CDR3 consists of 15 residues. CDR3 in DNA: TGTGCCAGTAGGACAGGGGGCGACGGCACCGGGGAGCTGTTTTTT. Its protein is CASRTGGDGTGELFF. The full variable domain, rest sourced from reference TRBV19 and TRBJ2-2, is DGGITQSPKYLFRKEGQNVTLSCEQNLNHDAMYWYRQDPGQGLRLIYYSQIVNDFQKGDIAEGYSVSREKKESFPLTVTSAQKNPTAFYLCASRTGGDGTGELFFGEGSRLTVL.

The sample holds a few counts of this clonotype. V is TRBV20-1 and J is TRBJ1-5; the match to TRBD1 covers 8 bases. Germline values: CDR1 DFQATT, CDR2 SNEGSKA (reference sequence). V was clipped by 5 bases and J by 6 bases; unmatched bases: 9. The length of the CDR3 is 14 residues. The CDR3 DNA reads TGCAGTGCTCTACAGGGGGGGGTGGGTCAGCCCCAGCATTTT. Protein: CSALQGGVGQPQHF.

The chain links TRBV19 to TRBJ2-2; D remains unclear. The CDR3 has 13 residues. Germline lookup yields CDR1 LNHDA and CDR2 SQIVND (reference sequence). V lost 6 bases and J lost 1, with 6 bases in between. This CDR3 reads CASRGQNTGELFF. CDR3 nucleotides: TGTGCCAGTAGAGGGCAGAACACCGGGGAGCTGTTTTTT.

This clonotype was counted only a few times. The V call is TRBV2, the J call TRBJ1-5; D remains unclear. Trimming removed 1 base from V and 5 bases from J, with 12 bases in between. Germline loops: CDR1 SNHLY, CDR2 FYNNEI. The CDR3 is 15 residues long. In nucleotides, the CDR3 is TGTGCCAGCAGTGAAGGGTGGGCGTTGGATCAGCCCCAGCATTTT. Translation: CASSEGWALDQPQHF.